The T cell receptor (beta chain) described here comes from a study of tumor-infiltrating lymphocytes in primary liver carcinoma. About the study: Every sample contained roughly 3.65 to 7.5 million productive TCRbeta reads, and these numbers were similar from one tissue type to another. Study-wide points: Tumors significantly exceeded blood in top-250-clone fraction (p = 0.039).

The V segment lost 7 bases and the J segment 0 bases; nucleotides outside the gene matches: 11. The CDR3 runs to 16 residues. Production of TCR beta cDNA used roughly 0.55 ug total RNA together with a constant-region primer. Libraries of TCR beta came from three nested multiplex PCR rounds with slightly modified ARM-PCR. Each of the first two PCR rounds ran approximately 11 cycles with TRBV1-TRBV30 forward and C-beta reverse primers. TCRdb re-analysed the multiplex PCR reads in MiXCR, keeping a single row per CDR3 protein. The sample consists of 330,000 or so distinct CDR3 sequences, 65% of them appearing once. Unsorted whole blood yielded the blood RNA, and germline DNA was also extracted. No treatment had been given to the patients, who were chronically infected with HBV. Remarks on this clonotype: Its target is unknown.

The receptor comes from a man in his forties with primary liver carcinoma and hepatitis B virus infection. The sample was peripheral blood. The J gene is TRBJ1-1, the V gene TRBV12-3 or TRBV12-4; 7 bases are shared with TRBD1. CDR3 DNA: TGTGCCAGCATTCTGTTGGGCAGGGGGTTGAACACTGAAGCTTTCTTT. This sequence encodes CASILLGRGLNTEAFF.